This T cell receptor beta chain was profiled in a study of shared clonotypes between healthy human individuals. Germline V gene lookup returns CDR1 SGHRS and CDR2 YFSETQ. Unmatched junction bases numbered 13, after V lost 4 bases and J lost 0 bases. The length of the CDR3 is 20 residues. Clones were read by immunoSEQ multiplex PCR, and TCRdb kept only the in-frame ones, dropping some. In the table there are some 1.5 million clones, 95% to 97% of which are singletons. Input material: naive CD4+ T cells sorted from blood. Subset of the sample: CD45RA+ positively selected. This chain connects TRBV5-1 to TRBJ2-2; 12 nucleotides agree with TRBD2. The TCR was taken from a young man in good health. CDR3: CASSRKPSSGRASNTGELFF. The CDR3 DNA is TGCGCCAGCAGCCGAAAACCTTCTAGCGGGAGGGCTTCGAACACCGGGGAGCTGTTTTTT.